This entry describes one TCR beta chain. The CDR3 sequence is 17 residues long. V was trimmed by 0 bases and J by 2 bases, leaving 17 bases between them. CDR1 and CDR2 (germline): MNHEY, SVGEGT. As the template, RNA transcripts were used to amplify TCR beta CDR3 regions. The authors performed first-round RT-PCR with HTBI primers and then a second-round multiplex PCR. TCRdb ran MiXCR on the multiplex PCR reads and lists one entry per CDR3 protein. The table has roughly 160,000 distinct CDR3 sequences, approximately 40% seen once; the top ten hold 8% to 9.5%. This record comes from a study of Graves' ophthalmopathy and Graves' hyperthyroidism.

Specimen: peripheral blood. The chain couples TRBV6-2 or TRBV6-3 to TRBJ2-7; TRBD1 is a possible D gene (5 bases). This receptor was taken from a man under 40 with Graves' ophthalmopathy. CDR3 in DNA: TGTGCCAGCAGTTACTCGATAAGCTCAGGGCTACCCTACGAGCAGTACTTC. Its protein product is CASSYSISSGLPYEQYF.